The T cell receptor beta chain described here comes from a study of blood T cell repertoires in COVID-19. Study at large: In each case, the material was cDNA or gDNA derived from T cells, B-cell-depleted T cells, or PBMCs.

Which cohort a participant joined came from the clinical history participants gave. The study counted Cohort 3 donors as recovered given two negative PCRs, clearance, or symptom resolution. In the authors' workflow: Amplification of reference gene primers provided the estimated nucleated cell counts. TCRdb keeps only in-frame clones here, not all; method: immunoSEQ multiplex PCR. D and trimming were read from the DNA, whereas the V and J calls and clone size are those reported in that table. The data hold 250,000 to 300,000 clones, with roughly 90% observed a single time. V shed 0 bases and J 6 bases; nucleotides not matched to a gene: 5. Germline-derived CDR1 and CDR2 are KGHDR and SFDVKD. This CDR3 has 15 amino acids.

This clonotype was sampled from a woman in her fifties or sixties who had recovered from COVID-19. The specimen was PBMCs or T cells enriched from blood (not recorded which). The chain links TRBV24-1 to TRBJ2-7; 9 bases line up with TRBD1. The CDR3 sequence: CATSDLTGGLSEQYF. The CDR3 DNA sequence: TGTGCCACCAGTGATTTGACAGGGGGCCTCTCCGAGCAGTACTTC.